Sequencing of this TCR beta chain was carried out in a study of vaccination and CD4 T cells after COVID-19. Looking at the study overall: Cells were stimulated with overlapping spike peptides from SARS-CoV-2, HCoV-NL63, HCoV-OC43 and HCoV-229E.

This sample's treatment: roughly 10-day PBMC culture with coronavirus spike peptide pools or control peptides (ViraFEST assay). Following expansion of antigen-specific T cells with peptide pools, ViraFEST then sequenced TCRs. Per-well cultures of some 2.2 million PBMCs received roughly 9.3 IU/ml IL-2 and around 10 ug/ml peptide pools. An Oncomine TCR Beta short-read assay was used to sequence the DNA from cultured CD4+ T cells. Via MiXCR, TCRdb re-called the PCR reads, giving one row per CDR3 protein. The sample lists 4,500 or so distinct CDR3 sequences, around 80% occurring once. Study findings and constraints: Convalescent patients' vaccine-specific clones were spike mono-reactive in 304 of 307 cases.

This clonotype was counted a single time. The antigen remains undetermined. The trim removed 3 bases at V and 0 bases at J, leaving 19 bases unmatched. Germline lookup yields CDR1 LNHDA and CDR2 SQIVND (reference sequence). This CDR3 region has 20 residues. The V call is TRBV19, the J call TRBJ1-1; TRBD1 matches at 7 bases. This sequence was found in a human donor who had recovered from COVID-19. Sequenced sample: CD4+ T cells from blood, cultured in vitro. The CDR3 nucleotides are TGTGCCAGTAGTATTCTCCGAGGGGGCGCGGTCGTCGGGGTGAACACTGAAGCTTTCTTT. This translates into CASSILRGGAVVGVNTEAFF.